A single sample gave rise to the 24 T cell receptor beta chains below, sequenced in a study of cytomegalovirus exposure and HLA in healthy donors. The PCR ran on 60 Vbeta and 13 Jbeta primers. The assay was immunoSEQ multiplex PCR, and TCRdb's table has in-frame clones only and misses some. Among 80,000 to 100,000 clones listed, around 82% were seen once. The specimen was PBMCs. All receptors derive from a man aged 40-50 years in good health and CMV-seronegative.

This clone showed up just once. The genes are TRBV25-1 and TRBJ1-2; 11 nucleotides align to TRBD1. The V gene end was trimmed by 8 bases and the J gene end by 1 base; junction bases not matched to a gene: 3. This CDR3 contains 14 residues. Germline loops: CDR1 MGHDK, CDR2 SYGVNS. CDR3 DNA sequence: TGTGCCAGCCGCGGGACAGGGGGTAACTATGGCTACACCTTC. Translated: CASRGTGGNYGYTF.

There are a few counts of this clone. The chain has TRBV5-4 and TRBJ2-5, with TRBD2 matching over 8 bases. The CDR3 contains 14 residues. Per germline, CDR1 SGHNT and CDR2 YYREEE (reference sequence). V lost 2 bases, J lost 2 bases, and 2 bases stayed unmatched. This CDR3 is CASSLAGAQETQYF. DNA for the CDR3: TGTGCCAGCAGCTTAGCGGGGGCTCAAGAGACCCAGTACTTC.

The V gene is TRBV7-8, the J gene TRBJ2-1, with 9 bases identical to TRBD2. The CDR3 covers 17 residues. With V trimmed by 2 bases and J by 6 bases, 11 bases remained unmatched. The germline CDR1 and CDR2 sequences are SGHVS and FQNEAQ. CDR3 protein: CASSLIRGGGAFNEQFF. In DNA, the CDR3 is TGTGCCAGCAGCTTAATTCGCGGCGGGGGGGCTTTCAATGAGCAGTTCTTC.

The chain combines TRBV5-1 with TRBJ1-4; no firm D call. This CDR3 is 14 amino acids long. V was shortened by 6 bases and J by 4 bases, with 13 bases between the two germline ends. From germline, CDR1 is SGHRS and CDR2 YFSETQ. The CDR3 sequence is CASNRGNYNEKLFF. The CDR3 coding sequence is TGCGCCAGCAACCGGGGAAACTATAATGAAAAACTGTTTTTT. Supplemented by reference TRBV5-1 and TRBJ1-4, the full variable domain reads KAGVTQTPRYLIKTRGQQVTLSCSPISGHRSVSWYQQTPGQGLQFLFEYFSETQRNKGNFPGRFSGRQFSNSRSEMNVSTLELGDSALYLCASNRGNYNEKLFFGSGTQLSVL.

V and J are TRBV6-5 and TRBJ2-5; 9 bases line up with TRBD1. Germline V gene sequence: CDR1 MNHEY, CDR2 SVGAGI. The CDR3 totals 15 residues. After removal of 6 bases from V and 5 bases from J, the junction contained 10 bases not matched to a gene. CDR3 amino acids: CASSSGQGRLETQYF. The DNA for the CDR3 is TGTGCCAGCAGCTCCGGACAGGGGCGGCTCGAGACCCAGTACTTC.

The CDR3 protein is CAWSPWGEEYYGYTF. In DNA form, the CDR3 reads TGTGCCTGGAGTCCCTGGGGGGAGGAGTACTATGGCTACACCTTC. The chain employs TRBV30 and TRBJ1-2, with TRBD1 as a possible D gene (5 bases). The CDR3 loop spans 15 amino acids. Germline V gene data show CDR1 as GTSNPN and CDR2 as SVGIG (reference sequence). Trimming left V 2 bases short and J 3 bases short, with 16 bases between. Combining the CDR3 with reference TRBV30 and TRBJ1-2 gives the whole variable domain SQTIHQWPATLVQPVGSPLSLECTVEGTSNPNLYWYRQAAGRGLQLLFYSVGIGQISSEVPQNLSASRPQDRQFILSSKKLLLSDSGFYLCAWSPWGEEYYGYTFGSGTRLTVV.

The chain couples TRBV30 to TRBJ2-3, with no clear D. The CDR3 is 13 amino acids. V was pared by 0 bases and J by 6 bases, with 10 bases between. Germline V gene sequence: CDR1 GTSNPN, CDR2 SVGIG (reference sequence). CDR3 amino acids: CAWSVRARDTQYF. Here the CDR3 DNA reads TGTGCCTGGAGTGTACGAGCCCGCGATACGCAGTATTTT.

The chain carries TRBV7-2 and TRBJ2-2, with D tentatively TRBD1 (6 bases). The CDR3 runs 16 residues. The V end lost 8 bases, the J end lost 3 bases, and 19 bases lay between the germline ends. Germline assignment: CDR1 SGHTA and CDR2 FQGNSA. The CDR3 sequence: CASAPPGAGHTGELFF. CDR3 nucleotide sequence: TGTGCCAGCGCTCCCCCAGGGGCAGGGCACACCGGGGAGCTGTTTTTT.

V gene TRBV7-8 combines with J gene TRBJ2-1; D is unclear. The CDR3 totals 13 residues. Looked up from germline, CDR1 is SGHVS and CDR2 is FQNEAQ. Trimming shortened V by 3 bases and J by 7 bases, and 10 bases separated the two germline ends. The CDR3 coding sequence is TGTGCCAGCAGCTTGAACTATGAGAATGAGCAGTTCTTC. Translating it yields CASSLNYENEQFF. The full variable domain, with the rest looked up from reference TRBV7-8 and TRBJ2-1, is GAGVSQSPRYKVAKRGQDVALRCDPISGHVSLFWYQQALGQGPEFLTYFQNEAQLDKSGLPSDRFFAERPEGSVSTLKIQRTQQEDSAVYLCASSLNYENEQFFGPGTRLTVL.

CDR3 amino acids: CASSLSAGGITEAFF. The CDR3 coding sequence is TGCGCCAGCAGCTTGAGCGCAGGGGGCATCACTGAAGCTTTCTTT. This sequence joins TRBV5-1 and TRBJ1-1, with 8 positions matching TRBD1. Germline CDR1 and CDR2: SGHRS and YFSETQ. V lost 1 base to trimming and J lost 4 bases; unmatched junction nucleotides: 6. The CDR3 loop spans 15 amino acids.

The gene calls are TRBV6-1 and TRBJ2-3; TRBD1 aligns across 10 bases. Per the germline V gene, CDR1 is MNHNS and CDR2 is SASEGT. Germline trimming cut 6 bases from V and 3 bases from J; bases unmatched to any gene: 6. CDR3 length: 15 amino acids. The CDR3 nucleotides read TGTGCCAGCAGCGTGGACAGGGGGAAGACAGATACGCAGTATTTT. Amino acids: CASSVDRGKTDTQYF.

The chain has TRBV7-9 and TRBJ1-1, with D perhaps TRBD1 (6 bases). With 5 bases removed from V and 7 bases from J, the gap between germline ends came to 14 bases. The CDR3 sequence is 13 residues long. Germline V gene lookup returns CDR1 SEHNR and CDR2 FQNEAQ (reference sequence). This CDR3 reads CASSLSNRDEAFF. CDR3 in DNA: TGTGCCAGCAGCCTATCGAACAGGGATGAAGCTTTCTTT.

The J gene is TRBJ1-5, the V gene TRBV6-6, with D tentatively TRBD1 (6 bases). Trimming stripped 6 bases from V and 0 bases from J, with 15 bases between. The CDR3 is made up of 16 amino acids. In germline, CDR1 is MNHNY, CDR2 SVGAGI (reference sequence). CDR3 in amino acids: CASSRTRDNSNQPQHF. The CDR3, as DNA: TGTGCCAGCAGCCGCACCCGGGACAATAGCAATCAGCCCCAGCATTTT.

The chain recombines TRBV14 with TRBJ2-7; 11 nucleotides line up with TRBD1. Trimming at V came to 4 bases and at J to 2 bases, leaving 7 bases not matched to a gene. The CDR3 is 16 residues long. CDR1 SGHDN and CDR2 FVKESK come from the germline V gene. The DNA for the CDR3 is TGTGCCAGCAGCCCCGGTGGGACAGGGGGGACCTACGAGCAGTACTTC. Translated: CASSPGGTGGTYEQYF.

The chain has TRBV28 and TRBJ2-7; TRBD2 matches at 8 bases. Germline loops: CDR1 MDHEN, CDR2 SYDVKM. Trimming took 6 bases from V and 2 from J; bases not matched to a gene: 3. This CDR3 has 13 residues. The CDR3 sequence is CASSGGLAYEQYF. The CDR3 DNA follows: TGTGCCAGCAGCGGGGGACTAGCCTACGAGCAGTACTTC.

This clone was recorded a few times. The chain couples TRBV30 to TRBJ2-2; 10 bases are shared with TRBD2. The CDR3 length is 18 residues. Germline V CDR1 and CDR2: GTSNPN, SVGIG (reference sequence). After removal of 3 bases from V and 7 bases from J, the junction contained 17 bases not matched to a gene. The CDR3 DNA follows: TGTGCCTGGAGCGTGCAAGATAGCGGGGGGACCAAAGGCGGGGAGCTGTTTTTT. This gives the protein CAWSVQDSGGTKGGELFF.

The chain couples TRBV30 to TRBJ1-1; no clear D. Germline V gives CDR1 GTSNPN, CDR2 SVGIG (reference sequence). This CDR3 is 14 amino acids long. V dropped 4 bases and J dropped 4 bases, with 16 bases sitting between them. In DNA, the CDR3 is TGTGCCTGGAAGCTTGCGGGGTCTGCCACTGAAGCTTTCTTT. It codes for CAWKLAGSATEAFF.

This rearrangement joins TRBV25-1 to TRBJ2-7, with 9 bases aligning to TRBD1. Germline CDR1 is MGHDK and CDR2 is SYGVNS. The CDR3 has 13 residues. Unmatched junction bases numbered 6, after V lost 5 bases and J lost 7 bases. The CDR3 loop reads CASSSGTGSEQYF. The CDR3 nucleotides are TGTGCCAGCAGTTCCGGGACAGGGAGTGAGCAGTACTTC.

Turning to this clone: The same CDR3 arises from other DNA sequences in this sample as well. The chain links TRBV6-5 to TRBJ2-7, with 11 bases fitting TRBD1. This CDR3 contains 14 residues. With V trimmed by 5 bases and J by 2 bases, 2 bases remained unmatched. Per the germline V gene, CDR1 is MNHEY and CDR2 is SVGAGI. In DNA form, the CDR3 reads TGTGCCAGCAGTAAGGGACAGGGGGCCTACGAGCAGTACTTC. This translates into CASSKGQGAYEQYF.

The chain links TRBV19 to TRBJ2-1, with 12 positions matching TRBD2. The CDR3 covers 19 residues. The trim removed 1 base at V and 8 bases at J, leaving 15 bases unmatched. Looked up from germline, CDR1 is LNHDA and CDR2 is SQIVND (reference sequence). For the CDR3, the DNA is TGTGCCAGTAGTATAGGTTTTCGGACTAGCGGGGTTATCTGGGATGAGCAGTTCTTC. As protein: CASSIGFRTSGVIWDEQFF. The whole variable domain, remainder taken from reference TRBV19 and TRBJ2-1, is DGGITQSPKYLFRKEGQNVTLSCEQNLNHDAMYWYRQDPGQGLRLIYYSQIVNDFQKGDIAEGYSVSREKKESFPLTVTSAQKNPTAFYLCASSIGFRTSGVIWDEQFFGPGTRLTVL.

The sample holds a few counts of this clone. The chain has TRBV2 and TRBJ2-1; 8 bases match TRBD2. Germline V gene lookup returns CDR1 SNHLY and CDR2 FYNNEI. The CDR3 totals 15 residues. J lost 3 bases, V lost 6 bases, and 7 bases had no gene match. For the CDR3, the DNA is TGTGCCAGCAGCGGGAGGGGAGGGGACTACAATGAGCAGTTCTTC. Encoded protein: CASSGRGGDYNEQFF. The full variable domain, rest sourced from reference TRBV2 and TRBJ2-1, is EPEVTQTPSHQVTQMGQEVILRCVPISNHLYFYWYRQILGQKVEFLVSFYNNEISEKSEIFDDQFSVERPDGSNFTLKIRSTKLEDSAMYFCASSGRGGDYNEQFFGPGTRLTVL.

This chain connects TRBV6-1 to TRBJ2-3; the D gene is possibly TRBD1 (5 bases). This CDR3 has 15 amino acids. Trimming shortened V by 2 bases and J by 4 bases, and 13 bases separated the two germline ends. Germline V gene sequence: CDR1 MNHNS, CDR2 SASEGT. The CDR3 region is CASSEFRAPPDTQYF. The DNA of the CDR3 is TGTGCCAGCAGTGAATTCAGGGCCCCCCCAGATACGCAGTATTTT.

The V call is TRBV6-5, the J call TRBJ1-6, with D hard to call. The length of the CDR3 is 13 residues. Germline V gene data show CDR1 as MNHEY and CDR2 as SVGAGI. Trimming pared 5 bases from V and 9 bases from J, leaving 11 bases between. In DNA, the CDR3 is TGTGCCAGCAGTGGCGACATAGGTTCACCCCTCCACTTT. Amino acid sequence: CASSGDIGSPLHF.

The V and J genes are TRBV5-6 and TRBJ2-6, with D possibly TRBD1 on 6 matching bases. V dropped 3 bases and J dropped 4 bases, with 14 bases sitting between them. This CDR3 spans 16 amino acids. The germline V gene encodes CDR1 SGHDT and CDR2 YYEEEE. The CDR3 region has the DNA TGTGCCAGCAGCTCCTGGACAGCCAGGGGGGCCAACGTCCTGACTTTC. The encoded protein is CASSSWTARGANVLTF.